Sequencing of this T cell receptor (beta chain) was carried out in a study of OX40 agonist ivuxolimab in advanced cancers. For context, the study as a whole: Ivuxolimab, which targeted the costimulatory receptor OX40 (CD134), was an agonistic, fully human IgG2 monoclonal antibody. Prior anti-PD-1, anti-PD-L1 or anti-CTLA-4 therapy was permitted, and checkpoint inhibitors had been received by around 40% of dose-escalation patients. The point of sequencing TCRbeta in the periphery was to test whether ivuxolimab changed TCR sequence diversity and drove clonal T-cell expansion. Partial responses occurred in three dose-escalation patients: two with cutaneous melanoma and one with hepatocellular carcinoma. Among the approximately 54 dose-escalation patients, roughly 20 had hepatocellular carcinoma, approximately 15 melanoma, 9 renal cell carcinoma and 9 head and neck cancer. Intravenous ivuxolimab was administered to patients every 2 weeks at six dose levels: 0.01, 0.1, 0.3, 1.5, 3 and 10 mg/kg. A male proportion of almost 85% and a mean age of 60 years, ranging from roughly 23 to 79, were recorded for the dose-escalation cohort. The paper describes the monotherapy dose-escalation part (N of about 57 patients) of the phase I trial of ivuxolimab. Broad study findings and their caveats: Low levels of normalized T-cell clonal expansion were also shown by some nonresponding patients. At doses of 0.1 to 3.0 mg/kg, clonal expansion of both CD4+ and CD8+ blood T cells was observed from baseline to week 6. In partial responders in the 0.1-3.0 mg/kg groups, normalized peripheral clonal expansion was found to be among the lowest, especially among CD8+ T cells. After ivuxolimab, expanded clones were on average more numerous among CD8+ T cells than among CD4+ T cells. Antigen specificity was not determined for the clonally expanded peripheral T cells.

The trial excluded patients who had a history of autoimmune disease or who were on systemic immunosuppression. Peripheral blood for TCR sequencing was drawn from every dose cohort at baseline, at cycle 4 day 1 and at cycle 7 day 1. The samples were drawn from a first-in-human, open-label, multicenter phase I dose-escalation trial of ivuxolimab. Adults with locally advanced or metastatic head and neck squamous cell, hepatocellular, melanoma or renal cell carcinoma were enrolled in the trial. Before TCR sequencing, CD4+ T cells and CD8+ T cells were sorted from peripheral blood as separate populations. Genomic DNA was extracted from sorted cells for sequencing of the TCRbeta CDR3 region. The immunoSEQ Assay was used to sequence the TCRbeta CDR3 regions. In its TCRdb copy, this immuneACCESS table keeps in-frame sequences only and misses some clones. Where compared with another copy, unresolved V genes explain less than half of these, and the others have no known cause. The sample profile shows 25,000 to 35,000 clones; more than 85% of them were found once. The leading ten clones occupy more than 20% of the sample.

Trimming costs V 7 bases and J 0 bases, and their ends lie 18 bases apart. CDR3 length: 16 amino acids, cysteine to phenylalanine. Kept here is only the CDR3 DNA, which spans 48 bases and is read in frame from base 1. Based on the germline V gene, the CDR1 and CDR2 sequences are MDHEN and SYDVKM. Notes on this clone: It has no known antigen specificity. Base qualities are not provided; no much larger clone lies one nucleotide away.

The TCR was taken from an adult with an advanced solid tumor such as melanoma, head and neck, liver or kidney cancer. Source: CD4+ or CD8+ T cells sorted from blood, taken in a trial of the OX40 agonist ivuxolimab. The chain was built from TRBV28 and TRBJ1-2; matching of 5 bases hints at TRBD1 as the D gene. The CDR3 loop reads CASITEVGRPNYGYTF. The bases read TGTGCCAGCATTACGGAGGTGGGACGCCCTAACTATGGCTACACCTTC.